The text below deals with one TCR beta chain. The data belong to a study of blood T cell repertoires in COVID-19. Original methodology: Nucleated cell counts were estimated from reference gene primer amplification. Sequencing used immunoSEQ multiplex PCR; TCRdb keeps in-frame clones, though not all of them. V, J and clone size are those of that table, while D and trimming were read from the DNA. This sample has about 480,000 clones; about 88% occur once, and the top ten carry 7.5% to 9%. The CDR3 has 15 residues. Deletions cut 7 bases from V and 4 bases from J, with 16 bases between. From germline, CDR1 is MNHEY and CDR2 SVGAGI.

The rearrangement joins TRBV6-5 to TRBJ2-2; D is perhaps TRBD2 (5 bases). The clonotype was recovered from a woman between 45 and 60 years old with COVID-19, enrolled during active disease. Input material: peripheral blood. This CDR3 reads CASTLSGIGTGELFF. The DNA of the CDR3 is TGTGCCAGCACCCTTTCGGGGATCGGCACCGGGGAGCTGTTTTTT.